This T cell receptor (beta chain) emerged from a study of blood T cell repertoires in COVID-19. Trimming cost V 3 bases and J 16 bases; bases outside gene matches: 7. This CDR3 is 12 amino acids long. In the source study's methods: Researchers report that nucleated cell counts were estimated from reference gene primer amplification. Repertoires were generated with immunoSEQ multiplex PCR, while TCRdb's copy carries only in-frame clones and drops some. V and J calls and clone size are as listed in that table; D and trimming were resolved from the DNA. The top ten hold around 5.4% of the sample, which has some 150,000 clones, about 88% seen once. Only a few counts were recorded for this clone.

Source material: peripheral blood. The V and J genes are TRBV12-3 or TRBV12-4 and TRBJ1-4, with 8 nucleotides matching TRBD1. The receptor comes from a human donor in a cohort sampled during active COVID-19. Written as DNA, the CDR3 is TGTGCCAGCAGTTTTGACAGGGGAGGAAGGTTTTTT. Its protein product is CASSFDRGGRFF.